One sample yielded the 9 T cell receptor beta chains listed below, sequenced in a study of blood T cell repertoires in COVID-19. Some clones are missing from TCRdb's copy, which holds only in-frame ones; the method was immunoSEQ multiplex PCR. The sample has hundreds of thousands of clones, roughly 84% seen once. Source material: peripheral blood. These receptor sequences come from a woman aged 50 to 65 with acute or convalescent COVID-19.

The J gene is TRBJ2-7, the V gene TRBV15, with D unresolved. The CDR3 extends over 11 amino acids. Germline V gene lookup returns CDR1 LNHNV and CDR2 YYDKDF (reference sequence). V was pared by 2 bases and J by 7 bases, with 6 bases between. The chain's CDR3 is CATSRLREQYF. CDR3 coding DNA: TGTGCCACCAGCAGACTCAGGGAGCAGTACTTC.

The chain joins TRBV4-2 to TRBJ1-2; D is ambiguous. The CDR3 extends over 12 amino acids. Germline values: CDR1 LGHNA, CDR2 YNFKEQ. The V and J ends lost 1 base and 8 bases respectively, with 8 bases between them. The CDR3 region has the DNA TGTGCCAGCAGCCAAGGGGCCGTGGGCTACACCTTC. Translation: CASSQGAVGYTF.

The chain uses TRBV3-1 (or the pseudogene TRBV3-2) and TRBJ2-3; TRBD1 matches 8 bases. Germline V lookup: CDR1 LGHDT, CDR2 YNNKEL (reference sequence). With 4 bases clipped from V and 4 bases from J, the junction kept 7 bases outside the gene matches. This CDR3 spans 15 amino acids. CDR3 residues: CASSPRDRISDTQYF. CDR3 DNA sequence: TGTGCCAGCAGCCCCCGGGACAGGATATCAGATACGCAGTATTTT.

The rearrangement links TRBV9 to TRBJ1-6, with TRBD1 matching over 9 bases. Germline CDR1 is SGDLS and CDR2 is YYNGEE. The length of the CDR3 is 16 residues. V trimming: 2 bases; J trimming: 7 bases; junction bases outside the gene matches: 7. The CDR3 is CASSVIGQGSNSPLHF. In DNA form, the CDR3 reads TGTGCCAGCAGCGTCATCGGACAGGGGTCCAATTCACCCCTCCACTTT. Supplemented by reference TRBV9 and TRBJ1-6, the full variable domain reads DSGVTQTPKHLITATGQRVTLRCSPRSGDLSVYWYQQSLDQGLQFLIQYYNGEERAKGNILERFSAQQFPDLHSELNLSSLELGDSALYFCASSVIGQGSNSPLHFGNGTRLTVT.

The V gene is TRBV5-6, the J gene TRBJ1-4; tentatively, D is TRBD1 (5 bases). The V end lost 2 bases, the J end lost 11 bases, and 16 bases lay between the germline ends. Germline-derived CDR1 and CDR2 are SGHDT and YYEEEE. The CDR3 totals 14 residues. CDR3 sequence (DNA): TGTGCCAGCAGCTTTGGGCAGGGTCTCGGGAAACTGTTTTTT. Encoded protein: CASSFGQGLGKLFF.

The V and J genes are TRBV28 and TRBJ1-1, with D perhaps TRBD1 (5 bases). V was pared by 9 bases and J by 4 bases, with 9 bases between. Germline assignment: CDR1 MDHEN and CDR2 SYDVKM. This CDR3 comprises 11 residues. CDR3 loop: CASLGGTEAFF. The CDR3 coding sequence is TGTGCCAGTCTGGGGGGCACTGAAGCTTTCTTT. Full variable domain (remainder filled in from reference TRBV28 and TRBJ1-1): DVKVTQSSRYLVKRTGEKVFLECVQDMDHENMFWYRQDPGLGLRLIYFSYDVKMKEKGDIPEGYSVSREKKERFSLILESASTNQTSMYLCASLGGTEAFFGQGTRLTVV.

This clone has more than one count but fewer than ten. This chain uses TRBV5-1 with TRBJ1-3; D unresolved. Germline CDR1 and CDR2: SGHRS and YFSETQ. The CDR3 extends over 12 amino acids. Trimming took off 5 bases at V and 2 bases at J, with 5 bases between the two ends. The chain's CDR3 is CASRETGNTIYF. For the CDR3, the DNA is TGCGCCAGCAGGGAGACTGGAAACACCATATATTTT.

This chain joins TRBV30 and TRBJ1-2; the match to TRBD1 covers 9 bases. Germline assignment: CDR1 GTSNPN and CDR2 SVGIG (reference sequence). This CDR3 is built from 14 residues. V shed 7 bases, J shed 6 bases, and the junction held 12 bases outside the gene matches. In DNA, the CDR3 is TGTGCCTTATTAACAGGGGGCGGATGGAATGGCTACACCTTC. This translates into CALLTGGGWNGYTF. Full variable domain (outside the CDR3, taken from reference TRBV30 and TRBJ1-2): SQTIHQWPATLVQPVGSPLSLECTVEGTSNPNLYWYRQAAGRGLQLLFYSVGIGQISSEVPQNLSASRPQDRQFILSSKKLLLSDSGFYLCALLTGGGWNGYTFGSGTRLTVV.

This sequence joins TRBV30 and TRBJ2-1, with 14 bases fitting TRBD2. After removal of 3 bases from V and 13 bases from J, the junction contained 2 bases not matched to a gene. CDR1 and CDR2 from the germline V gene are GTSNPN and SVGIG (reference sequence). The CDR3 is 12 residues long. The CDR3 here is CAWSGTSGSQFF. The CDR3 DNA sequence: TGTGCCTGGAGCGGGACTAGCGGGAGTCAGTTCTTC.